A single sample is the source of the 9 T cell receptor beta chains below, sequenced in a study of T cell changes during pregnancy in multiple sclerosis. Produced via immunoSEQ multiplex PCR; TCRdb's table is partial and in-frame only. The table includes some 25,000 clones, around 90% detected once. The source material was CD4+ T cells from peripheral blood mononuclear cells, sampled in the second trimester of pregnancy. These receptors originate from a female donor in good health, enrolled as a control in a pregnancy study.

This sequence joins TRBV7-2 and TRBJ2-1, with no clear D. CDR3 length equals 12 residues. Trimming cost V 2 bases and J 3 bases, with 2 bases left between them. Looked up from germline, CDR1 is SGHTA and CDR2 is FQGNSA. CDR3 amino acids: CASSLLYNEQFF. The CDR3 bases are TGTGCCAGCAGCTTACTCTACAATGAGCAGTTCTTC.

The CDR3: CASSQGGPRELFF. CDR3 bases: TGCGCCAGCAGCCAAGGGGGGCCGCGGGAGCTGTTTTTT. The gene calls are TRBV4-1 and TRBJ2-2; D is possibly TRBD1 (6 bases). The CDR3 extends over 13 amino acids. Germline V gene data show CDR1 as MGHRA and CDR2 as YSYEKL. V shed 1 base and J shed 9 bases, with 9 bases lying between them.

This clone was counted a single time. The V call is TRBV4-1, the J call TRBJ2-1; D ambiguous. Germline loops: CDR1 MGHRA, CDR2 YSYEKL. The CDR3 consists of 12 residues. V lost 1 base, J lost 7 bases, and 5 bases lay in between. CDR3 nucleotides: TGCGCCAGCAGCCAAGGAGGAAATGAGCAGTTCTTC. Amino acid sequence: CASSQGGNEQFF.

This clone was observed a single time. The J gene is TRBJ2-5, the V gene TRBV7-6; a weak D match, TRBD2 (6 bases). The germline V gene encodes CDR1 SGHVS and CDR2 FNYEAQ. The CDR3 is 13 residues long. The V gene lost 4 bases and the J gene lost 4 bases, with 10 bases spanning the gap. This chain's CDR3 is CASSSPGLETQYF. The CDR3 bases are TGTGCCAGCAGCTCCCCGGGACTAGAGACCCAGTACTTC.

This clone was observed a single time. The chain links TRBV9 to TRBJ2-7, with D unclear. Germline CDR1 and CDR2: SGDLS and YYNGEE. This CDR3 has 15 residues. Trimming took 0 bases from V and 2 from J, leaving 12 bases between them. The CDR3 reads CASSVEAAATYEQYF. The CDR3 nucleotides are TGTGCCAGCAGCGTAGAAGCCGCGGCCACCTACGAGCAGTACTTC.

The chain combines TRBV19 with TRBJ2-4; 7 nucleotides align to TRBD2. The CDR3 is 16 amino acids. Germline V gene data show CDR1 as LNHDA and CDR2 as SQIVND (reference sequence). J gave up 3 bases and V 4 bases, and 9 bases lay outside the gene matches. The chain's CDR3 is CASSTILAGVKNIQYF. DNA for the CDR3: TGTGCCAGTAGTACCATACTCGCGGGAGTCAAAAACATTCAGTACTTC.

The J gene is TRBJ2-5, the V gene TRBV19, with 11 bases that match TRBD2. Germline V gene data show CDR1 as LNHDA and CDR2 as SQIVND (reference sequence). The trim removed 4 bases at V and 2 bases at J, leaving 3 bases unmatched. There are 15 residues in the CDR3. This chain's CDR3 is CASSTSGRIQETQYF. CDR3 DNA: TGTGCCAGTAGTACTAGCGGGAGGATTCAAGAGACCCAGTACTTC.

The rearrangement links TRBV28 to TRBJ1-5; D unresolved. CDR1 MDHEN and CDR2 SYDVKM come from the germline V gene. This CDR3 spans 13 amino acids. The V end lost 4 bases, the J end lost 6 bases, and 10 bases lay between the germline ends. The CDR3 DNA follows: TGTGCCAGCAGTTCCCCCGCGCTTCAGCCCCAGCATTTT. Protein product: CASSSPALQPQHF. The whole variable domain, filled in from reference TRBV28 and TRBJ1-5, reads DVKVTQSSRYLVKRTGEKVFLECVQDMDHENMFWYRQDPGLGLRLIYFSYDVKMKEKGDIPEGYSVSREKKERFSLILESASTNQTSMYLCASSSPALQPQHFGDGTRLSIL.

The chain couples TRBV7-3 to TRBJ1-2; 8 bases fit TRBD1. The CDR3 has 16 residues. Germline-derived CDR1 and CDR2 are SGHTA and FQGTGA. J lost 7 bases, V lost 5 bases, and 15 bases had no gene match. This CDR3 reads CASSIKQGGPTIGYTF. Here the CDR3 DNA reads TGTGCCAGCAGCATAAAACAGGGGGGGCCGACTATTGGCTACACCTTC.